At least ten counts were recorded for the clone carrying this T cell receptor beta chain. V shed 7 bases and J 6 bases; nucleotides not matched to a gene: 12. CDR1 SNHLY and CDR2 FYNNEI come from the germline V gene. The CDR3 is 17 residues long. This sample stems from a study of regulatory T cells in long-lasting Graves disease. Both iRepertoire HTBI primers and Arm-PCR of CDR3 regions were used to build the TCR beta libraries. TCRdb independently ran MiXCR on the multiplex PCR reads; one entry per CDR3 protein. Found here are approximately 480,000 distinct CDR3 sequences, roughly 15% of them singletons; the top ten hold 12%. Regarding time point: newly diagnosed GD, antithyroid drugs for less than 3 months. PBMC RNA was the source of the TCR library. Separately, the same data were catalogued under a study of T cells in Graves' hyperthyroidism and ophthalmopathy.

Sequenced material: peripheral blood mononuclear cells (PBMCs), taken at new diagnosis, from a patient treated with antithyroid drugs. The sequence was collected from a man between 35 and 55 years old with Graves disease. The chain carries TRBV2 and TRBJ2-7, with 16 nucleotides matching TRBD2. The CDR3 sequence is CASTTAGTSGRAREQYF. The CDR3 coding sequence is TGTGCCAGCACCACCGCCGGGACTAGCGGGAGGGCGCGCGAGCAGTACTTC. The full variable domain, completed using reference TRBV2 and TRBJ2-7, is EPEVTQTPSHQVTQMGQEVILRCVPISNHLYFYWYRQILGQKVEFLVSFYNNEISEKSEIFDDQFSVERPDGSNFTLKIRSTKLEDSAMYFCASTTAGTSGRAREQYFGPGTRLTVT.